This TCR beta chain is from a study of early T cells in non-severe SARS-CoV-2 infection. V was cut by 4 bases and J by 5 bases, with 11 bases left in between. This CDR3 is 12 amino acids long. Germline V gene data show CDR1 as DFQATT and CDR2 as SNEGSKA (reference sequence). The protocol attached unique molecular identifiers to individual cDNA molecules. Each CDR3 protein is one row after TCRdb ran MiXCR on the 5' RACE reads. The repertoire holds about 20,000 distinct CDR3 sequences, with around 4% as singletons. This clonotype was seen many times. Sequencing used whole blood. The chain has TRBV20-1 and TRBJ2-5; D possibly uses TRBD1 or TRBD2 (6 bases each). The clonotype comes from an adult who was a healthcare worker with PCR-confirmed SARS-CoV-2 infection or an uninfected control (not recorded which). DNA of the CDR3: TGCAGTGCTACGAGGGGGAGGGAGACCCAGTACTTC. This gives the protein CSATRGRETQYF.